The present T cell receptor beta chain was sequenced within a study of T cell repertoires in cytomegalovirus infection. The overall study: It can be stated that public TCR beta signatures indicated CMV infection as well as a matching HLA type. Study-wide results and limits: Clonotype analysis showed dominance of the ex vivo response by HLA-C-restricted CMV-specific TCR beta clonotypes.

CDR1 and CDR2 from the germline V gene are MNHNS and SASEGT. The CDR3 runs to 15 residues. V dropped 8 bases and J dropped 4 bases, with 15 bases sitting between them. To note about this clonotype: Its cognate antigen is unknown.

Each CDR3 protein is one row after TCRdb ran MiXCR on the reads. Of about 740,000 distinct CDR3 sequences in the sample, roughly 36% are singletons; the top ten hold 2.8%. The sequenced material came from PBMCs. This chain uses TRBV6-1 with TRBJ2-6; D assignment may be TRBD1 or TRBD2 (6 bases each). The clonotype originates from a human donor in good health (CMV status not recorded). Some clones in this sample may be carry-over from other donors' samples. Here the CDR3 reads CASRLSGAGANVLTF. The CDR3 region has the DNA TGTGCCAGCCGCCTCTCGGGGGCGGGGGCCAACGTCCTGACTTTC.